The clone carrying this TCR beta chain was counted many times. Its target is not known. This specimen comes from a study of response to subunit inactivated influenza vaccine. Overall study results and limits: The authors suggested that every seasonal influenza vaccination recruits few new T cells.

The J segment lost 1 base and the V segment lost 4 bases, leaving 4 bases of the junction unmatched. The CDR3 extends over 15 amino acids. CDR1 SQVTM and CDR2 ANQGSEA come from the germline V gene. TCRdb re-analysed the RT-PCR reads in MiXCR, keeping a single row per CDR3 protein. The data hold around 480,000 distinct CDR3 sequences, with 16% observed a single time. This clonotype was obtained from a man aged 50-75 years who received an inactivated influenza vaccine. V gene TRBV29-1 combines with J gene TRBJ2-3; 11 positions match TRBD2. The sample in question was CD4+ T cells sorted from PBMCs, obtained 23 to 25 months after vaccination. For the CDR3, the DNA is TGCAGCGTTGTCGCGGGACTAGCGGGCACAGATACGCAGTATTTT. Residues: CSVVAGLAGTDTQYF.